The 18 T cell receptor beta chains in this list originate from one sample, sequenced in a study of Ad26.COV2.S vaccination and SARS-CoV-2 variants. Treatment reported: around 19 received Ad26.COV2.S at low or high dose, single or two shots; 5 received placebo; per-sample allocation not given. The samples were gathered on day 63 after the first injection of vaccine or placebo. Some clones are missing from TCRdb's copy, which holds only in-frame ones; the method was immunoSEQ multiplex PCR. The sample consists of about 350,000 clones, 88% of them appearing once. The sample here was peripheral blood, taken in a trial of Ad26.COV2.S vaccine versus placebo. These TCRs come from a person between 18 and 65 years old who received the Ad26.COV2.S COVID-19 vaccine or a placebo.

The V gene is TRBV7-9, the J gene TRBJ1-2, with TRBD1 matching 9 bases. Trimming took 1 base from V and 2 from J; bases not matched to a gene: 2. Germline V gene lookup returns CDR1 SEHNR and CDR2 FQNEAQ (reference sequence). The CDR3 has 15 residues. The CDR3 here is CASSLGGTGNYGYTF. CDR3 sequence (DNA): TGTGCCAGCAGCTTAGGAGGGACAGGGAACTATGGCTACACCTTC.

As for this clone: Its ends do not fully match the called genes, so a read error is possible. The chain combines TRBV6-1 with TRBJ2-2; D is undetermined. Per germline, CDR1 MNHNS and CDR2 SASEGT. The CDR3 has 15 amino acids. CDR3 loop: CASSKASLDTGELFF. The CDR3 region has the DNA TGTGCCAGCAGTAAAGCAAGTCTCGACACCGGGGAGCTGTTTTTT.

The chain employs TRBV6-5 and TRBJ2-7; D is perhaps TRBD1 (6 bases). Trimming cost V 0 bases and J 4 bases, with 16 bases left between them. CDR3 length: 16 residues. Germline V gene sequence: CDR1 MNHEY, CDR2 SVGAGI. CDR3 loop: CASSYSRPGQLYEQYF. The CDR3 coding sequence is TGTGCCAGCAGTTACTCGCGCCCGGGACAACTTTACGAGCAGTACTTC.

The chain is built from TRBV4-1 and TRBJ1-1, with D tentatively TRBD1 (5 bases). The V end lost 4 bases, the J end lost 1 base, and 7 bases lay between the germline ends. Germline lookup yields CDR1 MGHRA and CDR2 YSYEKL. This CDR3 region has 13 residues. The CDR3 is CASSRGANTEAFF. In DNA, the CDR3 is TGCGCCAGCAGCCGAGGGGCGAACACTGAAGCTTTCTTT.

This clone was recorded only once. The chain employs TRBV29-1 and TRBJ2-6; 8 bases line up with TRBD1. Germline V gene sequence: CDR1 SQVTM, CDR2 ANQGSEA. The CDR3 contains 14 residues. J gave up 2 bases and V 7 bases, and 4 bases lay outside the gene matches. In nucleotides, the CDR3 is TGCAGCGCTCAGACAGGGGCTGGGGCCAACGTCCTGACTTTC. Amino acids: CSAQTGAGANVLTF. Drawing the rest from reference TRBV29-1 and TRBJ2-6, the complete variable domain is SAVISQKPSRDICQRGTSLTIQCQVDSQVTMMFWYRQQPGQSLTLIATANQGSEATYESGFVIDKFPISRPNLTFSTLTVSNMSPEDSSIYLCSAQTGAGANVLTFGAGSRLTVL.

The chain uses TRBV5-1 and TRBJ2-1, with TRBD1 matching 9 bases. The CDR3 consists of 15 residues. From germline, CDR1 is SGHRS and CDR2 YFSETQ. V shed 5 bases and J 4 bases; nucleotides not matched to a gene: 7. CDR3 protein: CASRAGTGPYNEQFF. As DNA, the CDR3 is TGCGCCAGCAGAGCCGGGACAGGGCCATACAATGAGCAGTTCTTC.

V gene TRBV28 combines with J gene TRBJ2-7; D ambiguous. The germline V gene encodes CDR1 MDHEN and CDR2 SYDVKM. V was shortened by 6 bases and J by 2 bases, with 8 bases between the two germline ends. This CDR3 spans 12 amino acids. The CDR3 here is CASRGTTYEQYF. CDR3 coding DNA: TGTGCCAGCAGAGGCACCACCTACGAGCAGTACTTC.

The chain carries TRBV11-2 and TRBJ1-3, with 7 bases that match TRBD1. V gave up 1 base and J gave up 0 bases; unmatched junction bases: 3. This CDR3 has 16 residues. Germline lookup yields CDR1 SGHAT and CDR2 FQNNGV. CDR3 loop: CASSLGDRISGNTIYF. In nucleotides, the CDR3 is TGTGCCAGCAGCTTAGGGGACAGAATCTCTGGAAACACCATATATTTT.

The rearrangement joins TRBV7-9 to TRBJ2-7, with 7 bases identical to TRBD2. V was clipped by 3 bases and J by 8 bases; unmatched bases: 10. This CDR3 has 14 amino acids. The germline gives CDR1 SEHNR, CDR2 FQNEAQ (reference sequence). The CDR3 here is CASSLGRDYFQQYF. DNA for the CDR3: TGTGCCAGCAGCTTGGGGAGGGACTATTTCCAGCAGTACTTC.

This chain joins TRBV15 and TRBJ2-3; 7 bases fit TRBD1. The CDR3 sequence is 17 residues long. J was trimmed by 0 bases and V by 3 bases; bases with no gene match: 9. Germline assignment: CDR1 LNHNV and CDR2 YYDKDF (reference sequence). CDR3 region: CATSSRFTGDSTDTQYF. The CDR3 bases are TGTGCCACCAGCAGTAGGTTCACAGGGGATAGCACAGATACGCAGTATTTT.

The chain has TRBV27 and TRBJ1-6; 8 bases fit TRBD1. The V segment lost 6 bases and the J segment 4 bases; nucleotides outside the gene matches: 5. The V gene's germline CDR1 is MNHEY and CDR2 SMNVEV (reference sequence). The CDR3 length is 15 residues. In DNA, the CDR3 is TGTGCCAGCAGCTTCGACAGGGGTTATAATTCACCCCTCCACTTT. This sequence encodes CASSFDRGYNSPLHF.

This clone was seen a single time. V gene TRBV7-9 combines with J gene TRBJ2-3, with D perhaps TRBD1 (5 bases). The CDR3 is made up of 11 amino acids. V lost 6 bases and J 6 bases, leaving 7 bases between the germline ends. Germline CDR1 SEHNR, CDR2 FQNEAQ (reference sequence). CDR3 nucleotides: TGTGCCAGCAGAGGGGCTGATACGCAGTATTTT. Its translation: CASRGADTQYF.

V and J are TRBV9 and TRBJ1-3; 7 bases fit TRBD1. The CDR3 runs 16 residues. Germline trimming cut 4 bases from V and 1 base from J; bases unmatched to any gene: 8. Germline V gene sequence: CDR1 SGDLS, CDR2 YYNGEE. Here the CDR3 reads CASSTDRDPSGNTIYF. Written as DNA, the CDR3 is TGTGCCAGCAGCACCGACAGGGACCCGTCTGGAAACACCATATATTTT.

The chain employs TRBV11-2 and TRBJ2-7; unclear D gene. Germline V gene lookup returns CDR1 SGHAT and CDR2 FQNNGV. V lost 4 bases, J lost 2 bases, and 9 bases lay in between. This CDR3 spans 13 amino acids. DNA for the CDR3: TGTGCCAGCAGCTCGCCCACAGCCTACGAGCAGTACTTC. Protein sequence: CASSSPTAYEQYF. Combining the CDR3 with reference TRBV11-2 and TRBJ2-7 gives the whole variable domain EAGVAQSPRYKIIEKRQSVAFWCNPISGHATLYWYQQILGQGPKLLIQFQNNGVVDDSQLPKDRFSAERLKGVDSTLKIQPAKLEDSAVYLCASSSPTAYEQYFGPGTRLTVT.

J is TRBJ1-5 and V is TRBV27; 12 bases agree with TRBD1. Germline values: CDR1 MNHEY, CDR2 SMNVEV (reference sequence). This CDR3 is built from 20 residues. V was pared by 6 bases and J by 2 bases, with 17 bases of the junction left unmatched. CDR3 protein: CASRPISTGQGALGNQPQHF. The CDR3 nucleotides read TGTGCCAGCAGACCTATATCAACGGGACAGGGGGCGTTGGGCAATCAGCCCCAGCATTTT.

The chain couples TRBV20-1 to TRBJ2-3; TRBD2 might be the D (5 bases). Germline CDR1 reads DFQATT; CDR2 reads SNEGSKA (reference sequence). The CDR3 sequence is 11 residues long. The CDR3 protein is CIVRPGDTQYF. In nucleotides, the CDR3 is TGCATTGTTAGGCCGGGGGATACGCAGTATTTT.

The chain couples TRBV6-2 or TRBV6-3 to TRBJ2-3; 7 nucleotides match TRBD2. J gave up 3 bases and V 4 bases, and 7 bases lay outside the gene matches. Germline CDR1 reads MNHEY; CDR2 reads SVGEGT. The CDR3 extends over 15 amino acids. The CDR3 spells CASSSAGLVTDTQYF. DNA for the CDR3: TGTGCCAGCAGTTCCGCCGGACTAGTGACAGATACGCAGTATTTT.

At least ten counts were recorded for this clone. The DNA for the CDR3 is TGTGCCAGCAGCCAGCCCGACAGAAAGCAGCAGTACTTC. This encodes CASSQPDRKQQYF. The chain carries TRBV3-1 (or the pseudogene TRBV3-2) and TRBJ2-7; D may be TRBD1 (5 bases). This CDR3 region has 13 residues. Per germline, CDR1 LGHDT and CDR2 YNNKEL (reference sequence). Trimming took 3 bases from V and 8 from J, leaving 14 bases between them.